This T cell receptor (beta chain) was obtained from a study of blood T cells in healthy people across ages (dated by TCRdb to 2015 to 2017). Describing the broader study: Template switching captured roughly one uniquely barcoded TCR beta cDNA molecule per two T cells in model experiments. To track age-related changes in TCR beta repertoire diversity, the study relied on deep sequencing normalized with unique cDNA molecular identifiers. Four age groups were formed from the donors: young (average approximately 17 years), middle-aged (around 39), aged (around 62) and long-lived (less than 85). The study analyzed two additional independent replicas of 1 million unique cDNA reads from the same blood draw for two donors, one aged 18 to 30 and one aged 80 or older.

On this clonotype: Its antigen is still unknown. No base qualities exist here, and no much larger clone lies one base off it.

Beyond this particular receptor, the publication reports: Because donor CMV infection status was unknown, age-related changes in expanded clonotypes were potentially confounded. Because profiling used bulk unsorted PBMCs, naive and antigen-experienced compartments could not be compared conclusively. Observed TCR beta diversity per million T cells fell roughly linearly with age, and a significant reduction was already apparent by age roughly 40. The percentage of naive T cells measured by flow cytometry correlated strongly with observed TCR beta diversity. Compared with the aged group, more naive CD4+ T cells, fewer expanded clones and increased TCR diversity were shown by the long-lived group, suggesting age selection. Total diversity estimates from one million sequenced T cells were considered lower bounds and underestimates.

The donors were 40 or so Caucasian individuals from Russia, aged 6 to 90 years, who were systemically healthy. Roughly 9 milliliters of peripheral blood were drawn from each donor into EDTA-treated Vacutainer tubes. Ficoll-Paque density-gradient centrifugation was used to isolate PBMCs, with at least 7 million per sample. Total RNA was extracted from PBMCs with Trizol reagent, with at least 5 micrograms obtained per sample. The percentages of naive CD45RAhigh/CD27high T cells were determined by flow cytometry on a PBMC aliquot from every donor. Its CDR3 holds 17 amino acids, cysteine through phenylalanine. Only the CDR3 region is kept as DNA, spanning 51 bases read in frame from base 1. V gives up 8 bases and J gives up 1 base, and the segment between their germline ends measures 21 bases. In the germline V gene (reference sequence), CDR1 corresponds to DFQATT and CDR2 to SNEGSKA. Libraries were built with 5' RACE. The sequencer listed for this sample is Illumina HiSeq 2500. A second PCR of roughly 6 to 11 cycles was run with a J-beta primer mix and a sample-barcoded 5' primer. A template-switch 5' adaptor carrying 12 random nucleotides introduced a unique molecular identifier onto each TCR beta cDNA molecule. At least 3 million CDR3-containing paired-end reads were obtained from each sample. First-strand cDNA was synthesized from all RNA with the Mint cDNA synthesis kit, primed by a TRBC-specific oligonucleotide. Following uracil-DNA glycosylase treatment, a first 18-cycle PCR with universal primers M1SS and BC2_uni_R was performed on all cDNA. Per the authors' processing: For normalization, 1 million high-quality reads, each with a distinct molecular identifier, were randomly selected from each sample. Reads with shared molecular identifiers were discarded instead of being binned into consensus sequences. CDR3 identification, clonotype clustering and error correction used MiTCR with a Q25 quality threshold and the strictest error-elimination algorithm. A nonparametric unseen species model with Euler transformation was used to estimate a lower bound on total TCR beta diversity. The raw public data were reprocessed by TCRdb itself: fastp quality trimming at Q25, MiXCR clonotype calling, in-frame beta chains only. Under each unique CDR3 protein, matching rows form one entry showing the most common genes and DNA. In this record, the V and J calls reflect TCRdb's handling and not the investigators' own analysis. The sample yields some 800,000 distinct CDR3 sequences; roughly 25% were counted once. The top ten clonotypes cover under 4% of the sample.

These data also featured in a second study, about T cells of mothers and their children. That second publication adds: The donors were nine systemically healthy Caucasian individuals, made up of three mothers and their six children. cDNA synthesis consumed the entire amount of extracted RNA, loaded at 1.5 ug RNA in each 15 ul reaction. In the second PCR, sample barcodes and 2-4 random nucleotides were introduced via the M1S primer. Over 9 million TCR beta CDR3 reads came from each mother, compared with approximately 3.1 million reads from each child. TCR recombination output is similarly shaped by thymic selection in related and unrelated pairs, with a minor effect exerted by inherited differences. Normalized repertoire overlap in related mother-child pairs was always slightly higher than in unrelated mother-child pairs, but the difference was never significant. With a sensitivity of approximately 100 clones per million clonotypes, no persistent microchimeric T cell clones were detected. In the study, deep NGS was used to compare the TCR beta repertoires of mothers and children, and features distinguishing related mother-child pairs from unrelated individuals were sought. The mean age was roughly 40 +/- 4 years for the mothers and approximately 11 +/- 4 years for the children. After adapters were ligated using NEBNext reagents, the libraries underwent 100+100 nt paired-end sequencing on an Illumina HiSeq 2000. To prevent cross-contamination, the mother and child libraries were prepared one month apart and sequenced in separate runs. Between 500,000 and 2,000,000 distinct TCR beta clonotypes were identified per donor. Naive TCR beta clonotypes were estimated from low-frequency clonotypes matched to each donor's FACS-determined naive share, without sorting.

The rearrangement joined TRBV20-1 to TRBJ2-6; the best D guess is TRBD1, with 6 bases matching. Sequences were obtained from blood. This clonotype was sampled from a boy aged 5-17 years in good health. The DNA reads TGCAGTTTCCTCGCGGAGAGGGGGAAATCTGGGGCCAACGTCCTGACTTTC. The resulting protein is CSFLAERGKSGANVLTF.